A selection of T cell receptor beta chains follows, all from one sample in a study of beta chain features in type 1 diabetes. Using immunoSEQ multiplex PCR, the repertoire was profiled, and TCRdb retains in-frame clones only, with some absent. Of around 46,000 clones in the sample, around 40% are singletons; the top ten hold roughly 0.13%. Sequencing input: stem cell memory CD4+ T cells from blood. Receptor source: a man between 25 and 39 years old with type 1 diabetes. CDR3s include the opening cysteine and the closing phenylalanine or tryptophan. A D gene is named only where the DNA matches it firmly. Size tells how often a clone was seen (once, few, many) or the class of an expanded clone, and some rows leave it out.

abundance,d_gene,j_gene,v_gene,CDR3nt,CDR3aa
.,TRBD2,TRBJ2-7,TRBV9,TGTGCCAGCAGCTCAGGACTAGCGGTAAGCTCCTACGAGCAGTACTTC,CASSSGLAVSSYEQYF
.,.,TRBJ2-3,TRBV7-8,TGTGCCAGCAGCAGAGACAGAACAGATACGCAGTATTTT,CASSRDRTDTQYF
.,.,TRBJ2-1,TRBV4-2,TGTGCCAGCAGCCAAGAAACTTACAATGAGCAGTTCTTC,CASSQETYNEQFF
.,TRBD1,TRBJ2-7,TRBV2,TGTGCCAGCAGAACAGGGGGCTGGGAGCAGTACTTC,CASRTGGWEQYF
.,.,TRBJ1-3,TRBV18,TGTGCCAGCTCACCTCGTGCGGGCTTCTCTGGAAACACCATATATTTT,CASSPRAGFSGNTIYF
.,.,TRBJ2-7,TRBV18,TGTGCCAGCTCGGCGTCGCCCAACCGAGGGTACGAGCAGTACTTC,CASSASPNRGYEQYF
few,TRBD1,TRBJ1-1,TRBV5-1,TGCGCCAGCAGCGGGGGGACAGGGAACACTGAAGCTTTCTTT,CASSGGTGNTEAFF
few,TRBD1,TRBJ2-1,TRBV5-1,TGCGCCAGCAGCTCCCTACAGGGGGCCAACAATGAGCAGTTCTTC,CASSSLQGANNEQFF
.,TRBD1,TRBJ2-1,TRBV9,TGTGCCAGCAGCCTGACAGGGGAATGGGCCTACAATGAGCAGTTCTTC,CASSLTGEWAYNEQFF
.,.,TRBJ2-5,TRBV7-6,TGTGCCAGCAGCTTCCAGGGGGAGGAGGAGACCCAGTACTTC,CASSFQGEEETQYF
.,TRBD1,TRBJ2-5,TRBV5-6,TGTGCCAGCAGCCGACCAGGACAGGGGTCGAGGGAGCAGTACTTC,CASSRPGQGSREQYF
once,TRBD2,TRBJ2-1,TRBV30,TGTGCCTGGAGCCGGCTTCTAGCGGGAGGGCACCTACGAAATGAGCAGTTCTTC,CAWSRLLAGGHLRNEQFF
.,.,TRBJ2-1,TRBV5-1,TGCGCCAGCAGCTTGCCCGGGTTAGAGCAGTTCTTC,CASSLPGLEQFF
few,TRBD1,TRBJ2-4,TRBV28,TGTGCCAGCACCCGGGACAGCCTAATAGCCAAAAACATTCAGTACTTC,CASTRDSLIAKNIQYF
few,.,TRBJ2-7,TRBV14,TGTGCCAGCAGCAGGTTGGCAGGGGTAATCCACGAGCAGTACTTC,CASSRLAGVIHEQYF
few,.,TRBJ2-1,TRBV7-9,TGTGCCAGCAGCCCCAGAGGTCTGTACCATGAGCAGTTCTTC,CASSPRGLYHEQFF
few,TRBD1,TRBJ2-6,TRBV29-1,TGCAGCGTTGGCGGGACAGGGGCGTCTGGGGCCAACGTCCTGACTTTC,CSVGGTGASGANVLTF
.,.,TRBJ2-3,TRBV7-2,TGTGCCAGCAGCCCAACCGGGGTCCCGTTTGCCACGCAGTATTTT,CASSPTGVPFATQYF
.,.,TRBJ2-2,TRBV15,TGTGCCACCAGCAGAGCGGGTGGGGAGCTGTTTTTT,CATSRAGGELFF
.,.,TRBJ2-7,TRBV6-1,TGTGCCAGCGCAATGGGACACCGCTACGAGCAGTACTTC,CASAMGHRYEQYF
few,.,TRBJ1-3,TRBV6-5,TGTGCCAGCAGTTACTCCGCGGGAAGGGCTGGAAACACCATATATTTT,CASSYSAGRAGNTIYF
few,.,TRBJ2-7,TRBV4-3,TGCGCCAGCAGCCAAGACGGCGCAACGGGGGAGCAGTACTTC,CASSQDGATGEQYF
.,.,TRBJ1-4,TRBV28,TGTGCCAGCAGTTCCCCTCCCGAAAAACTGTTTTTT,CASSSPPEKLFF
few,.,TRBJ2-1,TRBV10-3,TGTGCCATCACTACTACATTTGGTGAGCAGTTCTTC,CAITTTFGEQFF
.,TRBD2,TRBJ2-1,TRBV5-1,TGCGCCAGCAGCTTGGCACTAGCGGCAAATGAGCAGTTCTTC,CASSLALAANEQFF
.,TRBD2,TRBJ2-3,TRBV5-1,TGCGCCAGCAGCTTACGGACTAGCGGGACCCGAGATACGCAGTATTTT,CASSLRTSGTRDTQYF
.,TRBD2,TRBJ2-1,TRBV7-8,TGTGCCAGCAAGATATCCGGGACTAGCGGGAGGAGGGAGCAGTTCTTC,CASKISGTSGRREQFF
few,TRBD2,TRBJ2-7,TRBV4-2,TGTGCCAGCAGCCTTGGACTAGCGGAGTACGAGCAGTACTTC,CASSLGLAEYEQYF
.,.,TRBJ2-1,TRBV6-5,TGTGCCAGCAGTTACTCGAGGGGGAACGGTGAGCAGTTCTTC,CASSYSRGNGEQFF
.,TRBD1,TRBJ1-1,TRBV5-1,TGCGCCAGCAGCTTGGCGGGACAGTTGAACACTGAAGCTTTCTTT,CASSLAGQLNTEAFF
.,TRBD2,TRBJ2-7,TRBV7-2,TGTGCCAGCAGCTTTAGCGGGAGCGGAGTCTACGAGCAGTACTTC,CASSFSGSGVYEQYF
.,TRBD2,TRBJ2-1,TRBV5-1,TGCGCCAGCAGCACAGTAGCGGGAATATCCTACAATGAGCAGTTCTTC,CASSTVAGISYNEQFF
.,TRBD2,TRBJ2-1,TRBV7-2,TGTGCCAGCAGCTTAGCTTGGGAGGGCAATGAGCAGTTCTTC,CASSLAWEGNEQFF
.,.,TRBJ2-7,TRBV6-5,TGTGCCAGCTCGTCTCTAGCTCGCTACGAGCAGTACTTC,CASSSLARYEQYF
.,TRBD1,TRBJ1-1,TRBV28,TGTGCCAGCAGCCAGGGACAGGGGTTAGCTTTCTTT,CASSQGQGLAFF
.,.,TRBJ2-3,TRBV5-1,TGCGCCAGCAGCCCTAGCACAGATACGCAGTATTTT,CASSPSTDTQYF
.,TRBD1,TRBJ1-5,TRBV18,TGTGCCAGCTCACTGAGACAGGGCGGGGATCAGCCCCAGCATTTT,CASSLRQGGDQPQHF
.,.,TRBJ1-5,TRBV19,TGTGCCAGTAGTATGGGACTTTATCAGCCCCAGCATTTT,CASSMGLYQPQHF
few,TRBD2,TRBJ2-1,TRBV7-2,TGTGCCAGCAGCTTAAGGGGACTAGCGGGAGGGTACAATGAGCAGTTCTTC,CASSLRGLAGGYNEQFF
.,TRBD1,TRBJ1-1,TRBV7-2,TGTGCCAGCAGCACCCGGACAGGGGGAGGCACTGAAGCTTTCTTT,CASSTRTGGGTEAFF